A single sample is the source of the 28 T cell receptor beta chains below, sequenced in a study of blood T cell repertoires in COVID-19. Profiling relied on immunoSEQ multiplex PCR, and the TCRdb table lists in-frame clones only, not all of them. The sample records approximately 100,000 clones, 75% to 85% being singletons. Sequenced sample: peripheral blood. The receptors stem from a man at least 80 years old with COVID-19, enrolled during active disease.

This chain connects TRBV25-1 to TRBJ2-4; perhaps TRBD1 as D (5 bases). CDR3 size: 17 residues. Looked up from germline, CDR1 is MGHDK and CDR2 is SYGVNS. V dropped 5 bases and J dropped 0 bases, with 17 bases sitting between them. CDR3 residues: CASSIPRTLLAKNIQYF. CDR3 in DNA: TGTGCCAGCAGTATCCCTCGGACACTCCTAGCCAAAAACATTCAGTACTTC. Combining the CDR3 with reference TRBV25-1 and TRBJ2-4 gives the whole variable domain EADIYQTPRYLVIGTGKKITLECSQTMGHDKMYWYQQDPGMELHLIHYSYGVNSTEKGDLSSESTVSRIRTEHFPLTLESARPSHTSQYLCASSIPRTLLAKNIQYFGAGTRLSVL.

The chain uses TRBV23-1 and TRBJ2-7; TRBD2 aligns across 7 bases. TRBV23-1 is an ORF, with its function uncertain. After removal of 0 bases from V and 7 bases from J, the junction contained 12 bases not matched to a gene. The CDR3 runs to 16 residues. CDR3 in amino acids: CASSQSRGGGPVEQYF. The CDR3 nucleotides are TGCGCCAGCAGTCAATCGAGGGGCGGGGGACCCGTGGAGCAGTACTTC.

V and J are TRBV3-1 (or the pseudogene TRBV3-2) and TRBJ2-1, with 9 bases aligning to TRBD2. J lost 6 bases, V lost 4 bases, and 7 bases had no gene match. Germline CDR1 reads LGHDT; CDR2 reads YNNKEL (reference sequence). The CDR3 runs to 15 residues. In DNA form, the CDR3 reads TGTGCCAGCAGCCCCCCGGGACTAGCCATCAATGAGCAGTTCTTC. Protein product: CASSPPGLAINEQFF.

This clone was recorded only once. The genes are TRBV9 and TRBJ2-5; 9 positions agree with TRBD2. Germline V gives CDR1 SGDLS, CDR2 YYNGEE. Trimming removed 0 bases from V and 5 bases from J; junction bases left unmatched: 11. The CDR3 has 17 residues. CDR3 in DNA: TGTGCCAGCAGCGTAGAGGGGCTAGCGGGAATCGGGGAGACCCAGTACTTC. Translating it yields CASSVEGLAGIGETQYF.

The chain links TRBV27 to TRBJ2-5, with TRBD1 matching 7 bases. The V and J ends lost 6 bases and 1 base, in that order; junction bases with no gene match: 5. The CDR3 has 14 amino acids. Germline assignment: CDR1 MNHEY and CDR2 SMNVEV (reference sequence). The CDR3 loop reads CASSSGQTQETQYF. The CDR3 DNA reads as TGTGCCAGCAGCTCGGGACAGACCCAAGAGACCCAGTACTTC.

This chain joins TRBV7-9 and TRBJ2-5; tentatively, D is TRBD2 (6 bases). Germline V lookup: CDR1 SEHNR, CDR2 FQNEAQ (reference sequence). The CDR3 totals 14 residues. With 5 bases removed from V and 5 bases from J, the gap between germline ends came to 15 bases. The DNA of the CDR3 is TGTGCCAGCAGCCCCCCTACTAGCATGGAGACCCAGTACTTC. It specifies CASSPPTSMETQYF.

This sequence joins TRBV4-3 and TRBJ2-7; D may be TRBD2 (5 bases). Germline V gives CDR1 LGHNA, CDR2 YSLEER. The CDR3 has 13 amino acids. V was cut by 0 bases and J by 6 bases, with 9 bases left in between. CDR3 nucleotide sequence: TGCGCCAGCAGCCAAGATCTTGGACTCGAGCAGTACTTC. Translating gives CASSQDLGLEQYF.

This chain links TRBV6-6 with TRBJ1-1; a weak D match, TRBD1 (5 bases). Deletions cut 7 bases from V and 0 bases from J, with 9 bases between. Per germline, CDR1 MNHNY and CDR2 SVGAGI (reference sequence). CDR3 length equals 13 residues. CDR3 in DNA: TGTGCCAGCAAAGGGGAAATGAACACTGAAGCTTTCTTT. The encoded protein is CASKGEMNTEAFF.

V is TRBV5-6 and J is TRBJ2-2, with 15 bases identical to TRBD2. V shed 3 bases and J 7 bases; nucleotides not matched to a gene: 10. This CDR3 is 18 amino acids long. Germline values: CDR1 SGHDT, CDR2 YYEEEE. The CDR3 here is CASSSLGGTSGRHGELFF. The CDR3 DNA sequence: TGTGCCAGCAGCTCGCTAGGGGGGACTAGCGGGAGGCACGGGGAGCTGTTTTTT.

The sample holds one count of this clone. The chain uses TRBV5-1 and TRBJ1-4, with 10 bases matching TRBD1. Losses at the gene ends were 0 bases for V and 5 bases for J; bases not matched to a gene: 4. The CDR3 is 16 amino acids. Germline values: CDR1 SGHRS, CDR2 YFSETQ. DNA for the CDR3: TGCGCCAGCAGCTTGGCCTCGGGACAGGGGAATGAAAAACTGTTTTTT. Translation gives CASSLASGQGNEKLFF.

The chain recombines TRBV21-1 with TRBJ2-7; the table's D gene call, TRBD2, was not cross checked with the DNA. TRBV21-1 is marked as a pseudogene. The CDR3 is made up of 12 amino acids. The CDR3 reads CASSKPGEEQYF. CDR3 DNA: TGTGCCAGCAGCAAACCTGGAGAGGAGCAGTACTTC.

The gene calls are TRBV6-5 and TRBJ2-1; no definite D call. The CDR3 totals 12 residues. Germline CDR1 and CDR2: MNHEY and SVGAGI. V was cut by 5 bases and J by 4 bases, with 6 bases left in between. The CDR3 DNA follows: TGTGCCAGCAGTCCCGAGTACAATGAGCAGTTCTTC. This gives the protein CASSPEYNEQFF.

There are a few counts of this clone. The chain couples TRBV28 to TRBJ1-3, with D possibly TRBD1 on 5 matching bases. CDR1 and CDR2 (germline): MDHEN, SYDVKM. The CDR3 contains 14 residues. Between the trimmed V and J ends, which lost 9 bases and 0 bases, there was a span of 12 bases. The chain's CDR3 is CASRDFNSGNTIYF. DNA for the CDR3: TGTGCCAGTCGGGACTTTAACTCTGGAAACACCATATATTTT.

DNA for the CDR3: TGTGCCAGCAGCGACGGGACTAGCGGGGCAAATGAGCAGTTCTTC. This codes for CASSDGTSGANEQFF. The chain combines TRBV4-2 with TRBJ2-1; TRBD2 aligns across 13 bases. There are 15 residues in the CDR3. The germline CDR1 and CDR2 sequences are LGHNA and YNFKEQ. Trimming removed 5 bases from V and 7 bases from J; junction bases left unmatched: 5.

This sequence joins TRBV14 and TRBJ2-5, with TRBD2 identical over 10 bases. V lost 4 bases and J lost 0; bases outside the gene matches: 2. This CDR3 contains 15 residues. Looked up from germline, CDR1 is SGHDN and CDR2 is FVKESK. The CDR3 DNA follows: TGTGCCAGCAGCCTGGGACTAGCGCACCAAGAGACCCAGTACTTC. Its translation is CASSLGLAHQETQYF.

The rearrangement links TRBV5-5 to TRBJ1-4; D might be TRBD1 (5 bases). Germline CDR1 reads SGHKS; CDR2 reads YYEKEE (reference sequence). V lost 4 bases to trimming and J lost 3 bases, with 16 bases between them. The CDR3 runs 16 residues. The CDR3 region is CASSRILDSANEKLFF. Here the CDR3 DNA reads TGTGCCAGCAGCCGGATCTTAGACAGCGCTAATGAAAAACTGTTTTTT.

The chain carries TRBV5-4 and TRBJ1-2; TRBD1 matches at 7 bases. In germline, CDR1 is SGHNT, CDR2 YYREEE (reference sequence). J was trimmed by 2 bases and V by 2 bases; bases with no gene match: 6. The CDR3 extends over 15 amino acids. Written as DNA, the CDR3 is TGTGCCAGCAGCTTCAACAGGGGAAAGAACTATGGCTACACCTTC. This encodes CASSFNRGKNYGYTF. The full variable domain, rest sourced from reference TRBV5-4 and TRBJ1-2, is ETGVTQSPTHLIKTRGQQVTLRCSSQSGHNTVSWYQQALGQGPQFIFQYYREEENGRGNFPPRFSGLQFPNYSSELNVNALELDDSALYLCASSFNRGKNYGYTFGSGTRLTVV.

This clone was observed a handful of times. The chain recombines TRBV28 with TRBJ2-2, with TRBD1 matching 7 bases. CDR1 and CDR2 (germline): MDHEN, SYDVKM. V was clipped by 8 bases and J by 0 bases; unmatched bases: 6. The CDR3 runs to 15 residues. CDR3 loop: CASRTGTANTGELFF. DNA of the CDR3: TGTGCCAGCCGGACCGGGACAGCGAACACCGGGGAGCTGTTTTTT.

The chain uses TRBV18 and TRBJ2-7, with 13 positions matching TRBD2. There are 17 residues in the CDR3. Germline V lookup: CDR1 KGHSH, CDR2 LQKENI. V dropped 0 bases and J dropped 2; count of bases not matched to a gene: 4. In DNA form, the CDR3 reads TGTGCCAGCTCACCACCAACTAGCGGGAGGGCCCCCTACGAGCAGTACTTC. Residues: CASSPPTSGRAPYEQYF.

This clone was seen just once. The chain couples TRBV28 to TRBJ2-1; TRBD2 might be the D (6 bases). This CDR3 has 12 residues. Germline V gene sequence: CDR1 MDHEN, CDR2 SYDVKM. Between the trimmed V and J ends, which lost 1 base and 12 bases, there was a span of 10 bases. The CDR3 DNA is TGTGCCAGCAGTTTATCGGGAGAGGTGCAGTTCTTC. It specifies CASSLSGEVQFF.

The genes are TRBV6-5 and TRBJ1-1, with D tentatively TRBD1 (5 bases). V was shortened by 0 bases and J by 4 bases, with 9 bases between the two germline ends. From germline, CDR1 is MNHEY and CDR2 SVGAGI. CDR3 length: 14 residues. CDR3 loop: CASSYSGGGTEAFF. The CDR3 coding sequence is TGTGCCAGCAGTTACTCGGGGGGAGGCACTGAAGCTTTCTTT.

The rearrangement uses TRBV7-9 and TRBJ2-1; 8 bases are a match to TRBD1. The V gene end was trimmed by 3 bases and the J gene end by 3 bases; junction bases not matched to a gene: 4. The CDR3 contains 15 residues. The germline V gene has CDR1 SEHNR and CDR2 FQNEAQ (reference sequence). CDR3 sequence: CASSFGQGSYNEQFF. The CDR3 DNA is TGTGCCAGCAGCTTCGGACAGGGCAGCTACAATGAGCAGTTCTTC.

The chain employs TRBV21-1 and TRBJ2-2; the D call of TRBD1 is as the table states it, not checked on the DNA. TRBV21-1 constitutes a pseudogene. This CDR3 is 17 amino acids long. The CDR3 spells CASSKGSDRTNTGELFF. The CDR3 region has the DNA TGTGCCAGCAGCAAAGGGTCGGACAGGACGAACACCGGGGAGCTGTTTTTT.

This clone was counted a single time. V gene TRBV18 combines with J gene TRBJ2-6; 9 bases fit TRBD1. Germline values: CDR1 KGHSH, CDR2 LQKENI. CDR3 length equals 16 residues. Trimming removed 3 bases from V and 2 bases from J; junction bases left unmatched: 2. The chain's CDR3 is CASSPRQGAGANVLTF. The CDR3 nucleotides read TGTGCCAGCTCACCCCGACAGGGGGCTGGGGCCAACGTCCTGACTTTC.

CDR3 loop: CASSVQGATNEKLFF. In DNA, the CDR3 is TGTGCCAGCAGCGTACAGGGTGCAACTAATGAAAAACTGTTTTTT. The rearrangement joins TRBV9 to TRBJ1-4, with D perhaps TRBD1 (5 bases). The CDR3 has 15 amino acids. V lost 1 base and J lost 0, with 7 bases in between. The germline gives CDR1 SGDLS, CDR2 YYNGEE.

The V gene is TRBV24-1, the J gene TRBJ2-2, with D perhaps matching TRBD1 (5 bases). Trimming shortened V by 2 bases and J by 0 bases, and 9 bases separated the two germline ends. The CDR3 extends over 16 amino acids. CDR1 and CDR2 (germline): KGHDR, SFDVKD. CDR3 DNA: TGTGCCACCAGTGATTCCAGGACAACGAACACCGGGGAGCTGTTTTTT. It encodes CATSDSRTTNTGELFF.

Notes on this clone: Given a much more abundant clone one base away, this may be a read error. The chain is built from TRBV7-2 and TRBJ2-7; 13 bases align to TRBD2. V lost 4 bases to trimming and J lost 1 base; unmatched junction nucleotides: 1. The CDR3 has 15 residues. Germline CDR1 reads SGHTA; CDR2 reads FQGNSA. CDR3: CASSSGLAGSYEQYF. In nucleotides, the CDR3 is TGTGCCAGCAGCTCGGGACTAGCGGGATCCTACGAGCAGTACTTC. The full variable domain, in which reference TRBV7-2 and TRBJ2-7 provide the parts outside the CDR3, is GAGVSQSPSNKVTEKGKDVELRCDPISGHTALYWYRQSLGQGLEFLIYFQGNSAPDKSGLPSDRFSAERTGGSVSTLTIQRTQQEDSAVYLCASSSGLAGSYEQYFGPGTRLTVT.

The rearrangement uses TRBV5-1 and TRBJ1-2, with no clear D. The CDR3 consists of 14 residues. Trimming left V 1 base short and J 2 bases short, with 9 bases between. Germline V gene lookup returns CDR1 SGHRS and CDR2 YFSETQ. The CDR3 sequence is CASSLIPTNYGYTF. CDR3 bases: TGCGCCAGCAGCTTGATTCCTACCAACTATGGCTACACCTTC. Together with reference TRBV5-1 and TRBJ1-2, the CDR3 gives the full variable domain: KAGVTQTPRYLIKTRGQQVTLSCSPISGHRSVSWYQQTPGQGLQFLFEYFSETQRNKGNFPGRFSGRQFSNSRSEMNVSTLELGDSALYLCASSLIPTNYGYTFGSGTRLTVV.